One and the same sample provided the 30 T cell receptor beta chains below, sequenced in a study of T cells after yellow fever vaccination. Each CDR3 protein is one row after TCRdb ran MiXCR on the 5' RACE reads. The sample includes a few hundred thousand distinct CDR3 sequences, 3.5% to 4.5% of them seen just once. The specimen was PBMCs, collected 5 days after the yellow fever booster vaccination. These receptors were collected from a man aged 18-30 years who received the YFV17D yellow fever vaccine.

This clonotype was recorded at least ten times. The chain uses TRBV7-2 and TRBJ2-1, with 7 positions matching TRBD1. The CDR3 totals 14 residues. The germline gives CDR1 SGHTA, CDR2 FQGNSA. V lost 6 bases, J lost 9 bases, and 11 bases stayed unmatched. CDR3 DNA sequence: TGTGCCAGCAGTAGGGGGCCCCCCAGGGGTGAGCAGTTCTTC. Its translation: CASSRGPPRGEQFF.

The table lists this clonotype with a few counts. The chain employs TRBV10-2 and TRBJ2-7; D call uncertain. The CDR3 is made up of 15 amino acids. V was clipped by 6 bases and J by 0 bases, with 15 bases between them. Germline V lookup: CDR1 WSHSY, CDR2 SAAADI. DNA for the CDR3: TGCGCCAGCAGAGACTCTTTTTTTACCTCCTACGAGCAGTACTTC. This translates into CASRDSFFTSYEQYF.

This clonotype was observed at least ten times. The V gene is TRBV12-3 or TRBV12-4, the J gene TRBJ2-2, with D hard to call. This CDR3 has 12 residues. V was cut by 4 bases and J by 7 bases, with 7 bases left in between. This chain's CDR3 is CASSSPGGELFF. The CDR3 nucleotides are TGTGCCAGCAGTTCTCCCGGCGGGGAGCTGTTTTTT.

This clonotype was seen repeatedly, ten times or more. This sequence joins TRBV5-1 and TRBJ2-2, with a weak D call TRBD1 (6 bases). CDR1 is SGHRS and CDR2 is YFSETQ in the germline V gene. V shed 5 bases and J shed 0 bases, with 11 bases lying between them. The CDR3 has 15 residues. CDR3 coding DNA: TGCGCCAGCAGTTCCGGGACACCGAACACCGGGGAGCTGTTTTTT. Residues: CASSSGTPNTGELFF.

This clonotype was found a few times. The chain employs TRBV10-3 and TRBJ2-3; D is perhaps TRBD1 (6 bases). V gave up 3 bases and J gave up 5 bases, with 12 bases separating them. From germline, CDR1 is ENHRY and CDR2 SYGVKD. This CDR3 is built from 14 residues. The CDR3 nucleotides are TGTGCCATCAGTGATTCTCAGGGGTTAGATACGCAGTATTTT. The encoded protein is CAISDSQGLDTQYF.

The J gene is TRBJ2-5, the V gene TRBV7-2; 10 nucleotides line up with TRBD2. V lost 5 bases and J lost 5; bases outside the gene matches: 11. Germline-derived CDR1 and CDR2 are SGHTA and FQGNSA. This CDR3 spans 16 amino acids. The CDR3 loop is CASSRSSGGGGETQYF. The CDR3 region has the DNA TGTGCCAGCAGCCGAAGCAGCGGGGGGGGAGGGGAGACCCAGTACTTC.

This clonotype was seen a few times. CDR3 nucleotides: TGCGCCAGCAGAGGGGTATATGGCTACACCTTC. It is translated as CASRGVYGYTF. This chain uses TRBV5-1 with TRBJ1-2; D may be TRBD1 (5 bases). Trimming removed 5 bases at V and 5 bases at J, with 7 bases between. Germline CDR1 is SGHRS and CDR2 is YFSETQ. The CDR3 is 11 amino acids.

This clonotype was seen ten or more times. CDR3 nucleotides: TGTGCCAGCAGCGCCCGGACAGGGGATGCATACGAGCAGTACTTC. This translates into CASSARTGDAYEQYF. The chain employs TRBV7-6 and TRBJ2-7; 9 nucleotides align to TRBD1. CDR1 is SGHVS and CDR2 is FNYEAQ in the germline V gene. This CDR3 spans 15 amino acids. Trimming took 5 bases from V and 4 from J; bases not matched to a gene: 9.

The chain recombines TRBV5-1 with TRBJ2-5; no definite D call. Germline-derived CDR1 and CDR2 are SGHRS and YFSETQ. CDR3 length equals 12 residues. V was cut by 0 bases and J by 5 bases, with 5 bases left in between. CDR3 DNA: TGCGCCAGCAGCTTGGAAGAGGAGACCCAGTACTTC. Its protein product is CASSLEEETQYF.

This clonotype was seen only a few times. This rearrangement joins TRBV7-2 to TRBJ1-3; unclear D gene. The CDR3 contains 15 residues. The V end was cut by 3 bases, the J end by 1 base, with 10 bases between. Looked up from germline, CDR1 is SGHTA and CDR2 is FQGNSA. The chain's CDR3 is CASSFTGGSGNTIYF. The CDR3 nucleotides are TGTGCCAGCAGCTTCACCGGCGGGTCTGGAAACACCATATATTTT.

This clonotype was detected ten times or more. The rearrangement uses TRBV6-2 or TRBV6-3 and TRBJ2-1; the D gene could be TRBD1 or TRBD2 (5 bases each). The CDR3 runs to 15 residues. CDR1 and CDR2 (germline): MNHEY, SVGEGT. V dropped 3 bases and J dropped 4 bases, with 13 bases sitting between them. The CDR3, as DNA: TGTGCCAGCAGTTATGTGGGGGTCATTTACAATGAGCAGTTCTTC. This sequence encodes CASSYVGVIYNEQFF.

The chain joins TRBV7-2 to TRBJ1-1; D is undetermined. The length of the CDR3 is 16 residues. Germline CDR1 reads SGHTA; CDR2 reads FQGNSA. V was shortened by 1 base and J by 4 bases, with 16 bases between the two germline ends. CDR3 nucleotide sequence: TGTGCCAGCAGCTTAGGGTTGGACCCGGGAAGCACTGAAGCTTTCTTT. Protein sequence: CASSLGLDPGSTEAFF. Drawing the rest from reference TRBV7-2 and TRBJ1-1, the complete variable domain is GAGVSQSPSNKVTEKGKDVELRCDPISGHTALYWYRQSLGQGLEFLIYFQGNSAPDKSGLPSDRFSAERTGGSVSTLTIQRTQQEDSAVYLCASSLGLDPGSTEAFFGQGTRLTVV.

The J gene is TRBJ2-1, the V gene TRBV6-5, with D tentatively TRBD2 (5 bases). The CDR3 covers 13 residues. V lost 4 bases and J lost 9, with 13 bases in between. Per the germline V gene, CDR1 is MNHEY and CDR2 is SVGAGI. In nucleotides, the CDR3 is TGTGCCAGCAGTTGGAGGCAGAAGTCTGAGCAGTTCTTC. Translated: CASSWRQKSEQFF.

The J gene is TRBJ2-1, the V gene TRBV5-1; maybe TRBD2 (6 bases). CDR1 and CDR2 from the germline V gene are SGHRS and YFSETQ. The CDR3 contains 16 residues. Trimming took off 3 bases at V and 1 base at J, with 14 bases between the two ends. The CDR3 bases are TGCGCCAGCAGCTCCGCCGGCGGGGCGTCCTACAATGAGCAGTTCTTC. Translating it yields CASSSAGGASYNEQFF.

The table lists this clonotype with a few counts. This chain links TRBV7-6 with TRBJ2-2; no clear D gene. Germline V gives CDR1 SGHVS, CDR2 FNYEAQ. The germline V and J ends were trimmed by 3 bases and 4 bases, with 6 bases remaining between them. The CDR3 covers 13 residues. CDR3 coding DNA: TGTGCCAGCAGCTTGGAAATCACCGGGGAGCTGTTTTTT. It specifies CASSLEITGELFF. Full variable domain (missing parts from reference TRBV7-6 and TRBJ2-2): GAGVSQSPRYKVTKRGQDVALRCDPISGHVSLYWYRQALGQGPEFLTYFNYEAQQDKSGLPNDRFSAERPEGSISTLTIQRTEQRDSAMYRCASSLEITGELFFGEGSRLTVL.

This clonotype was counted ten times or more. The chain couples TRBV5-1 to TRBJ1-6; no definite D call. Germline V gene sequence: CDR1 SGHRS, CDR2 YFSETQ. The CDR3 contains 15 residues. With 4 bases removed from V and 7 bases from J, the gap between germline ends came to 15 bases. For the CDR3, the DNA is TGCGCCAGCAGCCCCTACGCGTCGGTGAATTCACCCCTCCACTTT. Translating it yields CASSPYASVNSPLHF.

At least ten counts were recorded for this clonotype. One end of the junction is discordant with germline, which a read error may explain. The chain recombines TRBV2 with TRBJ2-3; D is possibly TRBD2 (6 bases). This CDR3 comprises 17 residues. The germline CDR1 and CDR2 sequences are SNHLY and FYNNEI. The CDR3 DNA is TGTGCCAGCAGGGAAGACTTAGCGGTACCTAGCACAGATACGCAGTATTTT. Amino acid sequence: CASREDLAVPSTDTQYF.

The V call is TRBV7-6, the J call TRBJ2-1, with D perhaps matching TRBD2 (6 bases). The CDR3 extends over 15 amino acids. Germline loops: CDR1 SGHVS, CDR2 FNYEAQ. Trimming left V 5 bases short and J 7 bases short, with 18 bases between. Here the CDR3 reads CASSAKGGGWNEQFF. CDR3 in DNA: TGTGCCAGCAGCGCGAAGGGCGGAGGGTGGAATGAGCAGTTCTTC.

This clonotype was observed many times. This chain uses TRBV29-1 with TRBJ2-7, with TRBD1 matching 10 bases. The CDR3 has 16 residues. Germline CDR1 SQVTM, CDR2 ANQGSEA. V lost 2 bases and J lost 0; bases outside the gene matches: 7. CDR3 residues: CSVEQSGQGGSYEQYF. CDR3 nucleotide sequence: TGCAGCGTTGAACAGTCAGGACAGGGGGGCTCCTACGAGCAGTACTTC.

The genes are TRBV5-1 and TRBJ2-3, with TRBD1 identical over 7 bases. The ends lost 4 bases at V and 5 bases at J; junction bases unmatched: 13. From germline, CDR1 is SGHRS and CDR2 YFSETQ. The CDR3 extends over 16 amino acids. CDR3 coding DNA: TGCGCCAGCAGCGAACGACAGGGCCAAAGAGGAGATACGCAGTATTTT. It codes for CASSERQGQRGDTQYF.

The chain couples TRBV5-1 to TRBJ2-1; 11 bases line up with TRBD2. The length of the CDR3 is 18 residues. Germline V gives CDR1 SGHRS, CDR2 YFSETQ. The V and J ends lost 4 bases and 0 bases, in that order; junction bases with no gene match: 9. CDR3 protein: CASSPGPSGGTSYNEQFF. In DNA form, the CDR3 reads TGCGCCAGCAGCCCTGGCCCTAGCGGGGGGACCTCCTACAATGAGCAGTTCTTC. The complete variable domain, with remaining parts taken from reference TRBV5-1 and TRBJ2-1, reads KAGVTQTPRYLIKTRGQQVTLSCSPISGHRSVSWYQQTPGQGLQFLFEYFSETQRNKGNFPGRFSGRQFSNSRSEMNVSTLELGDSALYLCASSPGPSGGTSYNEQFFGPGTRLTVL.

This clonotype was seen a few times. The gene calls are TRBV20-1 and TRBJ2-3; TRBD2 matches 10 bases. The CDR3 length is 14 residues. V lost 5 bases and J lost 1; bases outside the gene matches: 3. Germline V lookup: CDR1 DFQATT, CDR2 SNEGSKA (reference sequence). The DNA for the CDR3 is TGCAGTGCTCCGGGGACTAGCGGCACAGATACGCAGTATTTT. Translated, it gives CSAPGTSGTDTQYF.

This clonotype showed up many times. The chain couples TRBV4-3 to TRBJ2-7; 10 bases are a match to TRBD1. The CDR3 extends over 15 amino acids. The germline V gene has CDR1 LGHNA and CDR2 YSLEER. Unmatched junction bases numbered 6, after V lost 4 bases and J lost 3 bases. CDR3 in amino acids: CASSPSGTGVYEQYF. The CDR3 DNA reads TGCGCCAGCAGCCCATCCGGGACAGGGGTCTACGAGCAGTACTTC.

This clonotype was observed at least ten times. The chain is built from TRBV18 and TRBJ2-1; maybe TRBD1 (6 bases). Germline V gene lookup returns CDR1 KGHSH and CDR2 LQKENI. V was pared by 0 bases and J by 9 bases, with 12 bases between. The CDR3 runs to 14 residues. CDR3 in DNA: TGTGCCAGCTCACCACCAGCCCAAGGGGGTGAGCAGTTCTTC. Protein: CASSPPAQGGEQFF.

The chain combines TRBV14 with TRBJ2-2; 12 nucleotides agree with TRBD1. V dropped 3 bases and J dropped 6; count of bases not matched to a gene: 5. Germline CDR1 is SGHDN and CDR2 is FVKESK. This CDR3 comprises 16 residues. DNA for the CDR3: TGTGCCAGCAGCCACGGGGACAGGGGGCTTGCCGGGGAGCTGTTTTTT. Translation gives CASSHGDRGLAGELFF.

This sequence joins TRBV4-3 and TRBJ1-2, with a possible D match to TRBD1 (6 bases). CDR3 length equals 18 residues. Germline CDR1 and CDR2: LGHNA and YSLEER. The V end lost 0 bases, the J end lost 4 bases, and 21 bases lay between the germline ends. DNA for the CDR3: TGCGCCAGCAGCCAAGAAGGGGGGGGCAGGGCACCGCCCTATGGCTACACCTTC. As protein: CASSQEGGGRAPPYGYTF.

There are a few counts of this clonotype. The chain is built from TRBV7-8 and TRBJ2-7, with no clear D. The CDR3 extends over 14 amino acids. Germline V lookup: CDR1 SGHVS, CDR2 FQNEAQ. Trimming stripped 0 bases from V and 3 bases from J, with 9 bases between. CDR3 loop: CASSLARAVYEQYF. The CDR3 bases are TGTGCCAGCAGCTTAGCTAGGGCAGTCTACGAGCAGTACTTC.

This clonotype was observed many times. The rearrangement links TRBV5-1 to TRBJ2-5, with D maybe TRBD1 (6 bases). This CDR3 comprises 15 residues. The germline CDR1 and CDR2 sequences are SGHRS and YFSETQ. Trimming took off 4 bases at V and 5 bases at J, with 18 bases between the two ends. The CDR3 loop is CASSRDGGSWETQYF. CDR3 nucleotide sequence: TGCGCCAGCAGCAGAGATGGGGGCAGCTGGGAGACCCAGTACTTC.

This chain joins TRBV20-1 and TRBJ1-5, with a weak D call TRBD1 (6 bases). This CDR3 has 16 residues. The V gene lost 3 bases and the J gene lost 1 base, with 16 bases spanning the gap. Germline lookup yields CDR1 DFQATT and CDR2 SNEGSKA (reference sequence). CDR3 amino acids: CSASRYEGVSNQPQHF. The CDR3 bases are TGCAGTGCTAGCCGTTACGAGGGGGTCAGCAATCAGCCCCAGCATTTT.

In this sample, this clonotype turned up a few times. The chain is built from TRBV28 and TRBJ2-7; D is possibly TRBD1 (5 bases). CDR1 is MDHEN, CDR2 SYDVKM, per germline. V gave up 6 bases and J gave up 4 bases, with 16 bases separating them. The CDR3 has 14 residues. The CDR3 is CASSPMQGGYEQYF. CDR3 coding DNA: TGTGCCAGCAGCCCTATGCAGGGTGGGTACGAGCAGTACTTC.